This T cell receptor beta chain was captured by sequencing in a study of blood T cell repertoires in COVID-19. Across the study: Sample material is recorded as cDNA or gDNA derived from T cells, B-cell-depleted T cells, or PBMCs.

Looked up from germline, CDR1 is KGHSY and CDR2 is FQNENV. Trimming removed 4 bases from V and 1 base from J, with 10 bases in between. CDR3 size: 14 residues. Profiling relied on immunoSEQ multiplex PCR, and the TCRdb table lists in-frame clones only, not all of them. The sample comprises approximately 300,000 clones, around 86% of which are singletons, and under 2% rests with the top ten. The sequencing input was peripheral blood. This clonotype originated in a woman aged 45-65 years with acute or convalescent COVID-19. The chain recombines TRBV16 with TRBJ1-1; D is ambiguous. The CDR3, as DNA: TGTGCCAGCAGCCGAAGGGCGGGGAACACTGAAGCTTTCTTT. Its translation is CASSRRAGNTEAFF.